This T cell receptor beta chain originates from a study of T cell repertoires in cytomegalovirus infection. Study at large: Public TCR beta signatures marked donors with CMV infection and the matching HLA. Findings and limits, study-wide: Cumulative public TCR beta family frequency identified CMV carriers with the relevant HLA. The ex vivo response was dominated by HLA-C-restricted CMV-specific TCR beta clonotypes.

As regards this clonotype: Antigen: not known.

TCRdb re-called the reads with MiXCR, one entry per CDR3 protein. This sample carries roughly 310,000 distinct CDR3 sequences, roughly 17% of them seen once, and the ten largest clones take 9.5% to 15%. Germline trimming cut 5 bases from V and 2 bases from J; bases unmatched to any gene: 3. CDR3 size: 14 residues. Germline V lookup: CDR1 MNHNS, CDR2 SASEGT. The gene calls are TRBV6-1 and TRBJ1-5; TRBD1 matches at 7 bases. The receptor was derived from a human donor in good health (CMV status not recorded). Some clones in this sample may be carry-over from other donors' samples. The specimen sequenced was PBMCs. The CDR3 spells CASSFTGGNQPQHF. CDR3 in DNA: TGTGCCAGCAGTTTCACAGGGGGCAATCAGCCCCAGCATTTT.